This T cell receptor beta chain was recorded in a study of blood T cells in healthy people across ages. In this sample, this clonotype turned up a few times. One end of the junction varies from germline; a read error may be responsible. The germline CDR1 and CDR2 sequences are SGDLS and YYNGEE. The CDR3 is 17 residues long. Using a J-beta primer mix together with a sample-barcoded 5' primer, a second PCR was run for roughly 6 to 12 cycles. MiXCR was run by TCRdb on the 5' RACE reads, yielding one entry per CDR3 protein. The sample lists about 760,000 distinct CDR3 sequences, roughly 25% occurring once. These same data were also listed under a study on T cells of mothers and their children.

Sample: blood. The rearrangement links TRBV9 to TRBJ2-6, with D possibly being TRBD1 (6 bases). The source of this sequence is a boy aged 5-17 years in good health. The CDR3: CASSAGRGNAGANVLAF. The CDR3 bases are TGTGCCAGCAGCGCCGGCAGGGGAAATGCTGGGGCCAACGTCCTGGCTTTC.